This entry is about one T cell receptor (beta chain). TCRdb's copy holds only in-frame clones and misses some; the assay was immunoSEQ multiplex PCR. This table holds under 300,000 clones, 86% found once. CDR1 and CDR2 from the germline V gene are MDHEN and SYDVKM. This CDR3 is built from 12 residues. V was clipped by 8 bases and J by 2 bases, with 10 bases between them. The record originates from a study of blood T cell repertoires in COVID-19. The sequenced material came from PBMCs or T cells enriched from blood (not recorded which). The receptor was isolated from a man between 18 and 35 years old who had recovered from COVID-19. This chain joins TRBV28 and TRBJ2-7; maybe TRBD2 (5 bases). CDR3 residues: CASGLPTYEQYF. In DNA form, the CDR3 reads TGTGCCAGCGGACTTCCGACCTACGAGCAGTACTTC.